The table lists the clone carrying this T cell receptor (beta chain) with many counts. No antigen is known for it. The unsorted libraries were prepared from 2 million PBMCs (stored at -80 C). This sample was taken from a study of neurological immune-mediated disorders. General observations from the study: Among expanded clones, no CDR3 amino acid sequences were shared across subjects, a pattern suggesting private repertoires in all groups.

TCRdb ran MiXCR on the 5' RACE reads and lists one entry per CDR3 protein. This table has 75,000 to 80,000 distinct CDR3 sequences, 4.5% to 6.5% appearing once. The junction had 5 bases not matched to a gene; V was cut back by 6 bases and J by 2 bases. The CDR3 length is 15 residues. The chain joins TRBV12-3 or TRBV12-4 to TRBJ1-5; 9 nucleotides line up with TRBD1. The clonotype comes from a woman aged 25 to 45 with multiple sclerosis. Sequencing used PBMCs. As DNA, the CDR3 is TGTGCCAGCAGCACAGGGGGCGCGGGCAATCAGCCCCAGCATTTT. Its protein product is CASSTGGAGNQPQHF.